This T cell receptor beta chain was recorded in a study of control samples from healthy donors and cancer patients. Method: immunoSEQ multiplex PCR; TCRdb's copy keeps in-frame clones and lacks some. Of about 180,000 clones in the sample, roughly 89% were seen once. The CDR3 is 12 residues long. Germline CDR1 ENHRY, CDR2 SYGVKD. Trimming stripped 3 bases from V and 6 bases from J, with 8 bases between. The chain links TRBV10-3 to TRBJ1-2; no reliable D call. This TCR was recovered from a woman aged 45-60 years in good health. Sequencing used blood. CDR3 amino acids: CAISEQMNGYTF. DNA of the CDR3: TGTGCCATCAGTGAACAGATGAATGGCTACACCTTC.